Sequencing of this TCR beta chain was carried out in a study of T-cell reconstitution after alpha-beta-depleted transplantation in children (dated by TCRdb to the mid-2010s). Regarding the complete study: The study quantitatively tracked T-cell immune reconstitution after TCRalphabeta/CD19-depleted allogeneic hematopoietic cell transplantation in children using TCR repertoire profiling.

Library prep was done by PCR. Sequenced on an Illumina HiSeq 2500. TCR library preparation used molecular barcoding, with unique molecular identifiers applied to normalize quantification of the TCRbeta repertoire. TCRdb reprocessed the public reads (quality trimming at Q25 with fastp, clone calling with MiXCR) and kept in-frame beta chains. A single entry per CDR3 protein holds the most common genes and DNA from its merged rows. Recorded for this sample are 800,000 to 1,000,000 distinct CDR3 sequences; 25% to 30% of them occurred a single time. The ten largest clonotypes hold over 25% of the sample. General conclusions and limits of the study: The apparently early recovery of alphabetaT-cell counts about two months after transplant reportedly depended on only several hundred rapidly expanded clones that came from non-depleted graft cells. In some patients, high TCRbeta diversity at day 60 was attributed to recipient T cells and intrathymic progenitors that had survived conditioning. Hyperexpanded clone frequencies declined over subsequent months; after one year, T-cell counts and TCRbeta diversity were mostly attributed to newly produced T cells.

As to this clonotype: There is no known antigen for this receptor. The sample holds no much larger clone one base away, and base qualities are not on file.

From the cysteine up to the phenylalanine, the CDR3 has a length of 16 residues. CDR3 DNA only is kept here, 48 bases in frame from base 1. V is cut back by 5 bases and J by 3 bases, with 7 bases in the junction unmatched. CDR1 and CDR2 are drawn from the germline V gene: SGHTA, FQGTGA. Explained via the paper, the treatment or condition label denotes: allogeneic hematopoietic cell transplantation with graft depleted of TCRalphabeta T cells and CD19 B cells. The children who served as transplant recipients had been given grafts of TCRalphabeta/CD19-depleted allogeneic hematopoietic cells. This clonotype was sampled from a boy in the first two years of life who had a stem cell transplant for SCID, so the T cells may come from the graft donor. This specimen consisted of PBMCs, mostly from graft donor cells, obtained 360 days after TCRalphabeta/CD19-depleted stem cell transplant. The chain was built from TRBV7-3 and TRBJ2-1; TRBD1 lines up with 10 middle nucleotides. The CDR3 loop reads CASSPTGQGLYNEQFF. The nucleotides are TGTGCCAGCAGCCCAACGGGACAGGGGCTCTACAATGAGCAGTTCTTC.